The 12 T cell receptor beta chains presented below share a single source sample, sequenced in a study of PD-1 blockade in classical Hodgkin lymphoma (dated by TCRdb to the early 2020s). The time point tag for this specimen amounts to: cycle 2 day 1 (C2D1) of nivolumab. Every trial patient had relapsed after autologous stem cell transplantation, and cohorts A, B and C differed in prior brentuximab vedotin exposure. Libraries were prepared through the immunoSEQ multiplex PCR assay. This is the immuneACCESS table as TCRdb keeps it, with only in-frame sequences that have V and J called. A part of the clones is gone; compared with another copy, unresolved V genes explain less than half, and the rest is unexplained. A total of 45,000 to 65,000 clones appear in this sample, about two thirds of them only once. Less than 15% of the sample rests with the top ten. The sequencing here drew on peripheral blood mononuclear cells (PBMCs), taken before the second cycle of nivolumab. These receptors were obtained from a human donor with classical Hodgkin lymphoma.

The gene calls are TRBV14 and TRBJ1-2; no clear D gene. The V and J ends lost 0 bases and 4 bases respectively, with 18 bases between them. The CDR3 spans 17 residues. Germline V lookup: CDR1 SGHDN, CDR2 FVKESK. The CDR3 is CASSQEKGGPPGYGYTF. In DNA, the CDR3 is TGTGCCAGCAGCCAAGAGAAAGGCGGACCCCCGGGCTATGGCTACACCTTC.

The chain recombines TRBV6-5 with TRBJ2-4; D gene uncertain. With 1 base removed from V and 7 bases from J, the gap between germline ends came to 2 bases. The CDR3 runs to 11 residues. In germline, CDR1 is MNHEY, CDR2 SVGAGI. The CDR3 spells CASSYYNIQYF. The CDR3 DNA follows: TGTGCCAGCAGTTACTACAACATTCAGTACTTC.

Only a few counts were recorded for this clone. The chain employs TRBV6-5 and TRBJ1-5; D perhaps matches TRBD1 (6 bases). This CDR3 comprises 15 residues. The germline CDR1 and CDR2 sequences are MNHEY and SVGAGI. Trimming pared 5 bases from V and 4 bases from J, leaving 15 bases between. The CDR3 DNA reads as TGTGCCAGCAGTCCGACCCCCACAGGGAATCAGCCCCAGCATTTT. Its translation is CASSPTPTGNQPQHF.

This chain connects TRBV6-5 to TRBJ1-1; perhaps TRBD1 as D (5 bases). Trimming cost V 6 bases and J 6 bases, with 17 bases left between them. Germline assignment: CDR1 MNHEY and CDR2 SVGAGI. The CDR3 runs 14 residues. The CDR3 bases are TGTGCCAGCAGGATTTTACAGGAGCACGCTGAAGCTTTCTTT. This sequence encodes CASRILQEHAEAFF.

V and J are TRBV28 and TRBJ2-1; 10 nucleotides agree with TRBD2. Germline trimming cut 5 bases from V and 7 bases from J; bases unmatched to any gene: 5. This CDR3 has 14 residues. In germline, CDR1 is MDHEN, CDR2 SYDVKM. CDR3 nucleotides: TGTGCCAGCAGTAGGCTAGCGGGGGCTAATGAGCAGTTCTTC. Translation: CASSRLAGANEQFF.

V and J are TRBV7-8 and TRBJ2-7, with TRBD2 matching 8 bases. Germline V gene lookup returns CDR1 SGHVS and CDR2 FQNEAQ. This CDR3 has 15 amino acids. The trim removed 2 bases at V and 0 bases at J, leaving 3 bases unmatched. This chain's CDR3 is CASSLRLAISYEQYF. In nucleotides, the CDR3 is TGTGCCAGCAGCTTACGACTAGCGATCTCCTACGAGCAGTACTTC.

V gene TRBV15 combines with J gene TRBJ2-7, with D hard to call. Trimming took 1 base from V and 1 from J, leaving 5 bases between them. The V gene's germline CDR1 is LNHNV and CDR2 YYDKDF (reference sequence). The CDR3 is 13 amino acids. This CDR3 reads CATSRVGSYEQYF. The CDR3 region has the DNA TGTGCCACCAGCAGAGTTGGATCCTACGAGCAGTACTTC.

The rearrangement joins TRBV28 to TRBJ2-1; 9 bases match TRBD2. There are 13 residues in the CDR3. J lost 12 bases, V lost 5 bases, and 8 bases had no gene match. The germline V gene encodes CDR1 MDHEN and CDR2 SYDVKM. Here the CDR3 reads CASSPLPAGGQFF. For the CDR3, the DNA is TGTGCCAGCAGTCCCCTCCCAGCGGGAGGGCAGTTCTTC.

This chain links TRBV19 with TRBJ1-1; tentative D call: TRBD1 (5 bases). The CDR3 contains 14 residues. Germline V lookup: CDR1 LNHDA, CDR2 SQIVND (reference sequence). The V end was cut by 10 bases, the J end by 5 bases, with 20 bases between. The DNA for the CDR3 is TGTGCCACTAACACCGGCCTGGGGGGGACTGAAGCTTTCTTT. It specifies CATNTGLGGTEAFF.

This sequence joins TRBV11-3 and TRBJ2-1; D gene unclear. Trimming removed 0 bases at V and 7 bases at J, with 7 bases between. The V gene's germline CDR1 is SGHNT and CDR2 YENEEA. The CDR3 has 13 amino acids. CDR3 DNA: TGTGCCAGCAGCTTAGATGCCGGGAATGAGCAGTTCTTC. It translates to CASSLDAGNEQFF.

The gene calls are TRBV19 and TRBJ2-5; 10 bases align to TRBD1. Losses at the gene ends were 8 bases for V and 9 bases for J; bases not matched to a gene: 15. Looked up from germline, CDR1 is LNHDA and CDR2 is SQIVND (reference sequence). The CDR3 runs 15 residues. The CDR3 reads CASSSDRGPSGAQYF. In nucleotides, the CDR3 is TGTGCCAGTTCATCCGACAGGGGGCCCTCCGGGGCCCAGTACTTC.

This chain joins TRBV11-2 and TRBJ2-3, with 7 bases matching TRBD2. CDR1 is SGHAT, CDR2 FQNNGV, per germline. The CDR3 loop spans 16 amino acids. The J segment lost 2 bases and the V segment lost 3 bases, leaving 8 bases of the junction unmatched. The CDR3 region has the DNA TGTGCCAGCAGCTTGTCTAGCGGAGAACTCACAGATACGCAGTATTTT. This sequence encodes CASSLSSGELTDTQYF. The entire variable domain, with the rest obtained from reference TRBV11-2 and TRBJ2-3, is as follows: EAGVAQSPRYKIIEKRQSVAFWCNPISGHATLYWYQQILGQGPKLLIQFQNNGVVDDSQLPKDRFSAERLKGVDSTLKIQPAKLEDSAVYLCASSLSSGELTDTQYFGPGTRLTVL.